This TCR beta chain came from a study of HIV-infected patients and healthy controls. cDNA was made from roughly 470 ng RNA using alpha and beta constant primers. Using multiplexing indices, alpha and beta chain libraries were generated apart by chain-specific third strand synthesis. One primer pair amplified all rearrangements per chain; each cDNA got molecular barcodes. The library got P5 and P7 elements plus a second index, then a roughly 23-cycle PCR. TCRdb redid the calling of the 5' RACE reads with MiXCR, one entry per CDR3 protein. This sample has about 10,000 distinct CDR3 sequences, with 8% to 13% found just once. The CDR3 sequence is 15 residues long. V shed 0 bases and J shed 1 base, with 10 bases lying between them. Germline loops: CDR1 LGHNA, CDR2 YSLEER. This clonotype was observed at least ten times. The repertoire came from unfractionated whole blood and reflected all unsorted peripheral T cells. Donors were HIV-infected adults who had not yet started antiretroviral therapy but were about to begin.

The material was blood, obtained before antiretroviral therapy. This chain joins TRBV4-3 and TRBJ2-7; D uncertain. This TCR was recovered from an adult with HIV infection. The CDR3 nucleotides are TGCGCCAGCAGCCAAGAGGGCGCGGTTTCCTACGAGCAGTACTTC. Translation: CASSQEGAVSYEQYF.